A selection of T cell receptor beta chains follows, all from one sample in a study of T cell changes during pregnancy in multiple sclerosis. TCRdb's table, derived via immunoSEQ multiplex PCR, lists solely in-frame clones and lacks some. In the table there are 85,000 to 130,000 clones, less than 95% of which are singletons. Here the sequenced sample was peripheral blood, taken after pregnancy. The receptor source for this set is a female donor with multiple sclerosis, enrolled in a pregnancy study. CDR3s include the opening cysteine and the closing phenylalanine or tryptophan. D genes are given only for firm matches. Only some rows state a clone size, as once, few, many or a class for expanded clones.

TRBV5-1,TRBJ1-1,.,.,TGCGCCAGCAGCCCGATGGACAGGAACACTGAAGCTTTCTTT,CASSPMDRNTEAFF
TRBV7-3,TRBJ2-2,TRBD2,.,TGTGCCAGCAGTTTTTCGACTAGCGGGGGGGCCGGGGAGCTGTTTTTT,CASSFSTSGGAGELFF
TRBV27,TRBJ2-7,TRBD2,.,TGTGCCAGCAGTTTTAGCGGGGGCCCCTACGAGCAGTACTTC,CASSFSGGPYEQYF
TRBV18,TRBJ2-5,TRBD2,.,TGTGCCAGCTCGCCACTAGCGGATCGGGAGACCCAGTACTTC,CASSPLADRETQYF
TRBV15,TRBJ1-5,.,.,TGTGCCACCAGCAGAGAGGATGCGGGGGATGAGCAGCCCCAGCATTTT,CATSREDAGDEQPQHF
TRBV7-9,TRBJ1-3,TRBD1,.,TGTGCCAGCAGCTTCGCAGGGGGCTCTGGAAACACCATATATTTT,CASSFAGGSGNTIYF
TRBV10-3,TRBJ1-4,.,.,TGTGCCAGCGGGCCCCCGGGTGAAAAACTGTTTTTT,CASGPPGEKLFF
TRBV5-6,TRBJ1-3,.,.,TGTGCCAGCGGTCGGCGGAGCTCTGGAAACACCATATATTTT,CASGRRSSGNTIYF
TRBV10-3,TRBJ2-3,TRBD1,.,TGTGCCATTGCGGGACAGGGGGCAGATACGCAGTATTTT,CAIAGQGADTQYF
TRBV27,TRBJ1-5,TRBD1,.,TGTGCCAGCAGTTTTGACAGGGGGCGCCCGGCCGGCGATCAGCCCCAGCATTTT,CASSFDRGRPAGDQPQHF
TRBV11-3,TRBJ2-7,.,.,TGTGCCAGCAGCTTAAGAGGCGGCGACTCCTACGAGCAGTACTTC,CASSLRGGDSYEQYF
TRBV30,TRBJ1-4,.,once,TGTGCCTGGAGCGCCGGGACCGGGGGAGAAAAACTGTTTTTT,CAWSAGTGGEKLFF
TRBV5-3,TRBJ2-2,TRBD2,.,TGTGCCAGAAGAAACGGACTAGCGGGAGAAGGGAGCACCGGGGAGCTGTTTTTT,CARRNGLAGEGSTGELFF
TRBV30,TRBJ1-1,.,.,TGTGCCTTTTGGCGGGGGCCCCTAGGGATCAACACTGAAGCTTTCTTT,CAFWRGPLGINTEAFF
TRBV7-2,TRBJ1-5,.,.,TGTGCCAGCAGCCCCCTCCCTAATCTCGGGCGGGGCAATCAGCCCCAGCATTTT,CASSPLPNLGRGNQPQHF
TRBV28,TRBJ1-1,TRBD1,.,TGTGCCAGCAGTTCTTTGACAGGGCGGAACACTGAAGCTTTCTTT,CASSSLTGRNTEAFF
TRBV5-1,TRBJ2-5,.,.,TGCGCCAGCAGCTCGGTTGCAGGGAAACAAGAGACCCAGTACTTC,CASSSVAGKQETQYF
TRBV7-2,TRBJ1-2,TRBD1,.,TGTGCCAGCAGCTTAGCTATAGGGACAGGTTATGGCTACACCTTC,CASSLAIGTGYGYTF
TRBV11-3,TRBJ2-1,TRBD2,.,TGTGCCAGCAGCTTAGGGGAGGGGACCCCGGATGAGCAGTTCTTC,CASSLGEGTPDEQFF
TRBV11-2,TRBJ2-1,TRBD2,.,TGTGCCAGCAGCTTAGCACGGGAGGGCCGACTTGAGCAGTTCTTC,CASSLAREGRLEQFF
TRBV27,TRBJ2-3,TRBD2,.,TGTGCCAGCAGTTTGCTCCTAGGACTAGCAGGAGGAGATACGCAGTATTTT,CASSLLLGLAGGDTQYF
TRBV4-1,TRBJ2-2,.,.,TGCGCCAGCAGCCAAGAGCCCTCTACGAACACCGGGGAGCTGTTTTTT,CASSQEPSTNTGELFF
TRBV5-4,TRBJ2-5,.,.,TGTGCCAGCAGCTCACAGACAGGCCAAGAGACCCAGTACTTC,CASSSQTGQETQYF